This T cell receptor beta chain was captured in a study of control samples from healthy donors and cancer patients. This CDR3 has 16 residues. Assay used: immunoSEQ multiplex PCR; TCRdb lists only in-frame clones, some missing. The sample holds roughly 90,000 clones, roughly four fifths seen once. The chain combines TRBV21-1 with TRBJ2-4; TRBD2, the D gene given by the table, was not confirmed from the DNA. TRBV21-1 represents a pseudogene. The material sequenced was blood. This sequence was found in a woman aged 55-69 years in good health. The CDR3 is CASSKTSGGAKNIQYF. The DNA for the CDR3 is TGTGCCAGCAGCAAGACTAGCGGGGGGGCCAAAAACATTCAGTACTTC.